This T cell receptor (beta chain) was identified during a study of cytomegalovirus exposure and HLA in healthy donors. In this sample, this clone turned up once. Its specificity is not known. Broader study findings: Fewer than 200 TCR beta chains were listed as cytomegalovirus-associated. HLA alleles were associated with 15,000 to 20,000 TCR beta sequences in a later analysis at 0.05 false discovery rate. Reported performance of the classifier showed diagnosis of cytomegalovirus status with high specificity and sensitivity.

Primers for the PCR totalled 60 Vbeta and 13 Jbeta. The authors' processing: Roughly 12 million of tens of millions of unique TCR beta chains were shared, per a later count. Profiled with immunoSEQ multiplex PCR; TCRdb holds only in-frame clones, not every one. V, J and clone size are those of that table, while D and trimming were read from the DNA. The sample holds about 160,000 clones, 70% to 90% seen once. The junction had 7 bases not matched to a gene; V was cut back by 2 bases and J by 2 bases. CDR1 is SGDLS and CDR2 is YYNGEE in the germline V gene. CDR3 length: 16 residues. The sequenced sample consisted of PBMCs. The rearrangement joins TRBV9 to TRBJ1-1; 9 bases are shared with TRBD1. This receptor was identified in a man between 18 and 29 years old in good health and CMV-seropositive. The chain's CDR3 is CASSVDRGDRNTEAFF. DNA for the CDR3: TGTGCCAGCAGCGTTGACAGGGGGGATAGAAACACTGAAGCTTTCTTT.